This paragraph reports one T cell receptor beta chain. As yet, its antigen is unknown. The record originates from a study of CD8 T cells in ankylosing spondylitis. V was clipped by 2 bases and J by 0 bases; unmatched bases: 6. Germline assignment: CDR1 SGHTA and CDR2 FQGTGA. The CDR3 totals 17 residues. Study results and caveats: Blood of patients with ankylosing spondylitis appeared to be characterized by a TCR beta motif of 8 or 9 highly homologous variants.

A single record per CDR3 protein comes from TCRdb applying MiXCR to the 5' RACE reads. The sample holds approximately 130,000 distinct CDR3 sequences; approximately 10% are singletons and the top ten take 4.1%. The clonotype was recovered from a female donor with ankylosing spondylitis or in good health (not recorded which). The chain recombines TRBV7-3 with TRBJ2-3; TRBD2 agrees at 9 bases. Specimen: blood, either unsorted or a sorted T cell fraction (not recorded which). In DNA form, the CDR3 reads TGTGCCAGCAGCTTAGGCCCCCTAGCGGGGAGCACAGATACGCAGTATTTT. Its protein product is CASSLGPLAGSTDTQYF.